The clone carrying this T cell receptor (beta chain) was recorded only once. The data were produced by immunoSEQ multiplex PCR, yet TCRdb's version contains in-frame clones alone and is incomplete. The sample lists about 210,000 clones; around four fifths were seen once. These data are taken from a study of blood T cell repertoires in COVID-19. The CDR3 covers 15 residues. The V end lost 3 bases, the J end lost 0 bases, and 11 bases lay between the germline ends. CDR1 is ENHRY, CDR2 SYGVKD, per germline. V is TRBV10-3 and J is TRBJ1-2; D not resolved. This sequence originates from a man aged 35 to 55 who had recovered from COVID-19. Sequencing used PBMCs or T cells enriched from blood (not recorded which). CDR3 in DNA: TGTGCCATCAGTGATGGGCAGAAAGCTAACTATGGCTACACCTTC. Encoded protein: CAISDGQKANYGYTF.